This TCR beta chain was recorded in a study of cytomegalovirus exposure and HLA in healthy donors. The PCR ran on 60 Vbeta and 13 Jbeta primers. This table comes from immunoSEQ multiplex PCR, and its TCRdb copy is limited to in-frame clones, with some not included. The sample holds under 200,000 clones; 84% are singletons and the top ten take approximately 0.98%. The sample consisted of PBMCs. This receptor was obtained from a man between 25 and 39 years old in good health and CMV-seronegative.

The CDR3 nucleotides read TGCGCCAGCAGCTTGGATGGCTCGGAGAGGGAGTGGGAAAAACTGTTTTTT. Translation: CASSLDGSEREWEKLFF. The chain links TRBV5-1 to TRBJ1-4; D is undetermined. The V end was cut by 0 bases, the J end by 8 bases, with 20 bases between. This CDR3 comprises 17 residues. Germline V CDR1 and CDR2: SGHRS, YFSETQ.